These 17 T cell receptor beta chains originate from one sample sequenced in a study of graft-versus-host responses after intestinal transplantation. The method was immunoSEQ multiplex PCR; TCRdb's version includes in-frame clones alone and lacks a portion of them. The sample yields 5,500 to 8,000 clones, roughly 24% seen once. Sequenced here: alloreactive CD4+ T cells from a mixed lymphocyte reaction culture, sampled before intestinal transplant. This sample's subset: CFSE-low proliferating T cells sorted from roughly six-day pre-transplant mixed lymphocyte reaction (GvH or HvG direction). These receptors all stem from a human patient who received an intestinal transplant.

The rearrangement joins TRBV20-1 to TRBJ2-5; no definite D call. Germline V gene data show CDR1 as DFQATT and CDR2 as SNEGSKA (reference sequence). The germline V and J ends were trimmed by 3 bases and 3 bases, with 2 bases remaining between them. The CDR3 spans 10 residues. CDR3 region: CSASKETQYF. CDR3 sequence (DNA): TGCAGTGCTAGTAAAGAGACCCAGTACTTC.

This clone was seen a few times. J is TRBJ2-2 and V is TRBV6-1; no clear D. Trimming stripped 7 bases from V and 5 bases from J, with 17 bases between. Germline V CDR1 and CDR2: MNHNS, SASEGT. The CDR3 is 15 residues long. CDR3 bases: TGTGCCAGCACCTTCCTCTCCTTGGAAACCGGGGAGCTGTTTTTT. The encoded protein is CASTFLSLETGELFF.

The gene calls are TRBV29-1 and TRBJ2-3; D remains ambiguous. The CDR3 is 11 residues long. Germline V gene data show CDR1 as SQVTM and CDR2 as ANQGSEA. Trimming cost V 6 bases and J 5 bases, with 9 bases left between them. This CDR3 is CSVEFGDTQYF. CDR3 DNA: TGCAGCGTGGAATTTGGAGATACGCAGTATTTT.

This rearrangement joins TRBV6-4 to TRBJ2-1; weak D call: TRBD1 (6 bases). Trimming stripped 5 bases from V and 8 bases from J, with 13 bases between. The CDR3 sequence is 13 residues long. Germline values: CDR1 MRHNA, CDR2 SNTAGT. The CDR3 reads CASSTGPWDEQFF. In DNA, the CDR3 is TGTGCCAGCAGTACAGGGCCGTGGGATGAGCAGTTCTTC.

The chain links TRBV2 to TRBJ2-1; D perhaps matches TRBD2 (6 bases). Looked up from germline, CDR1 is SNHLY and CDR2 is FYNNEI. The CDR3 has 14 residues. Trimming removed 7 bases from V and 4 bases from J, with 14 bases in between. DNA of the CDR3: TGTGCCAGCATTCCACTAGCTCCTTACAATGAGCAGTTCTTC. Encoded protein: CASIPLAPYNEQFF.

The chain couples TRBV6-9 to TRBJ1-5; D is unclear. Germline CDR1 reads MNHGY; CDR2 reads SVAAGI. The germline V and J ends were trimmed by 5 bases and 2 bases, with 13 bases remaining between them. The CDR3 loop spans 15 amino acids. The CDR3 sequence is CASSADMVGNQPQHF. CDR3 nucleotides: TGTGCCAGCAGTGCCGACATGGTTGGCAATCAGCCCCAGCATTTT.

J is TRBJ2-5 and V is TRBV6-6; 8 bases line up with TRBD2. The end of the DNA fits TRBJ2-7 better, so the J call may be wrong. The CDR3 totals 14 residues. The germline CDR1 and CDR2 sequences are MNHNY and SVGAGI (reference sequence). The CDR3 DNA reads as TGTGCCAGCAGTAGAGCCGGGGGGGCCTACGAGCAGTACTTC. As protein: CASSRAGGAYEQYF.

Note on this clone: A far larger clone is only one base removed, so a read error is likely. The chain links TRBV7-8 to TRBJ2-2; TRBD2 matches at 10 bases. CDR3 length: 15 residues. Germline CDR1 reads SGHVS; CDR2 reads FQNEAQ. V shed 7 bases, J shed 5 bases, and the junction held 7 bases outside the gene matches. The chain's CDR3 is CASTEAGLATGELFF. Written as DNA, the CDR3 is TGTGCCAGCACCGAGGCGGGACTAGCGACCGGGGAGCTGTTTTTT.

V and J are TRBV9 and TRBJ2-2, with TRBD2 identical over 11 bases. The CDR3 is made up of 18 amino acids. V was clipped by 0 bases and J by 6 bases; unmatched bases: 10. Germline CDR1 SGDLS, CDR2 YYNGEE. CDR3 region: CASSVATGLAGGAGELFF. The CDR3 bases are TGTGCCAGCAGCGTAGCTACGGGGCTAGCGGGAGGAGCCGGGGAGCTGTTTTTT. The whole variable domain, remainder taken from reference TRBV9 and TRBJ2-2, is DSGVTQTPKHLITATGQRVTLRCSPRSGDLSVYWYQQSLDQGLQFLIQYYNGEERAKGNILERFSAQQFPDLHSELNLSSLELGDSALYFCASSVATGLAGGAGELFFGEGSRLTVL.

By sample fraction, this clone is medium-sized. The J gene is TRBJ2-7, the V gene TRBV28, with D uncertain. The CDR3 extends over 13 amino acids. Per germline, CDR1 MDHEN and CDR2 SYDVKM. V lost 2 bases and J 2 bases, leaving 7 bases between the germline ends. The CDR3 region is CASSLNSPYEQYF. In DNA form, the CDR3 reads TGTGCCAGCAGTTTAAATTCCCCCTACGAGCAGTACTTC.

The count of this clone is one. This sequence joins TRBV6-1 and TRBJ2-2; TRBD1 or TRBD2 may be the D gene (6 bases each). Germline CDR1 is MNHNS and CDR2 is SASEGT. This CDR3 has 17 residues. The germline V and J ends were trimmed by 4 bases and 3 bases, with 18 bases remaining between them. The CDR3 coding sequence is TGTGCCAGCAGTGCGGACCCTAAAGGGGGGTACACCGGGGAGCTGTTTTTT. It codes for CASSADPKGGYTGELFF.

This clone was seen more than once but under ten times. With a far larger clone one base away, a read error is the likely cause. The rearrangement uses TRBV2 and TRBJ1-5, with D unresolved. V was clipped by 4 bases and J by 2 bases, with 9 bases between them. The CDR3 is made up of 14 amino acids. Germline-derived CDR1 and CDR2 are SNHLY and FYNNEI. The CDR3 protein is CASSADWGNQPQHF. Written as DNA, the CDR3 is TGTGCCAGCAGTGCGGACTGGGGCAATCAGCCCCAGCATTTT.

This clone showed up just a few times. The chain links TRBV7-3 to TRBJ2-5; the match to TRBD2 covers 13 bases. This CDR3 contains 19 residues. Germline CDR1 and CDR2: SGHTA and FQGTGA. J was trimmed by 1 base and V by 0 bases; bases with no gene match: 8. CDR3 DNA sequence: TGTGCCAGCAGCTTAACTGGGACTAGCGGGATTAAGGGCCAAGAGACCCAGTACTTC. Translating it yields CASSLTGTSGIKGQETQYF.

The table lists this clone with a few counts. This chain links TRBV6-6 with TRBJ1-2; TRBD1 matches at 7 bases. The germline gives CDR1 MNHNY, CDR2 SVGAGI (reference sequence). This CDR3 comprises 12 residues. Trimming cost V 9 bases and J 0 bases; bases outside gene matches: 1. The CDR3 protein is CASTGANYGYTF. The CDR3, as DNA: TGTGCCAGTACAGGGGCTAACTATGGCTACACCTTC.

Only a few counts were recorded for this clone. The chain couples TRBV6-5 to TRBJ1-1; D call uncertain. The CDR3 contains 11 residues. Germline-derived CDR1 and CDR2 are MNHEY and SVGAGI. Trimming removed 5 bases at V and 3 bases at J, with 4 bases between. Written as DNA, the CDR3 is TGTGCCAGCAGTGCGGACACTGAAGCTTTCTTT. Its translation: CASSADTEAFF.

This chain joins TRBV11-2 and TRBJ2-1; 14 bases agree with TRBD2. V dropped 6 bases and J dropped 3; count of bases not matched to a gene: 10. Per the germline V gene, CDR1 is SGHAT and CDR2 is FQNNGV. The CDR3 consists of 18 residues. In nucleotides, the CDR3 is TGTGCCAGCAGGGGGACGGGACTAGCGGGAGTGGGCTACAATGAGCAGTTCTTC. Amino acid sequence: CASRGTGLAGVGYNEQFF.

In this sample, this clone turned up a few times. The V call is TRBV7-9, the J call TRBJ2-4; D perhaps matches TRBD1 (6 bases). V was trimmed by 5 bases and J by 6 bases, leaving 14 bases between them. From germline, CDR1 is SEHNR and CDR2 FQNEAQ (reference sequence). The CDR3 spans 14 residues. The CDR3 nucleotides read TGTGCCAGCAGCGTCTCAGGGGTTGGAAACATTCAGTACTTC. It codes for CASSVSGVGNIQYF.